The T cell receptor (beta chain) described here comes from a study of tumor and adjacent non-tumor tissue in lung cancer. For the study at large: Patients were aged about 30 to 85, roughly nine men and roughly five women, stage I to III.

With respect to this clonotype: Its specificity is unknown.

This sample's RNA came from whole unsorted tissue. The normal lung tissue was taken more than 3 cm from the tumor edge. Between the trimmed V and J ends, which lost 6 bases and 3 bases, there was a span of 12 bases. This CDR3 is built from 13 residues. TCRbeta libraries were built with three rounds of nested PCR, modified from ARM-PCR. TCRdb independently ran MiXCR on the multiplex PCR reads; one entry per CDR3 protein. The table has more than 35,000 distinct CDR3 sequences, roughly 60% seen once. The study's findings and limits: In normal lung, the top 100 clones were significantly more dominant than in tumor. Tumor tissue had significantly higher TCR diversity than normal lung.

The receptor was isolated from a woman aged 40-49 years with non-small cell lung cancer. The chain uses TRBV12-3 or TRBV12-4 and TRBJ2-7; D not resolved. Sequencing was performed on distant non-tumor lung tissue. The CDR3 nucleotides are TGTGCCAGCAGAAGGGCTTCAGGCTACGAGCAGTACTTC. Translation gives CASRRASGYEQYF.